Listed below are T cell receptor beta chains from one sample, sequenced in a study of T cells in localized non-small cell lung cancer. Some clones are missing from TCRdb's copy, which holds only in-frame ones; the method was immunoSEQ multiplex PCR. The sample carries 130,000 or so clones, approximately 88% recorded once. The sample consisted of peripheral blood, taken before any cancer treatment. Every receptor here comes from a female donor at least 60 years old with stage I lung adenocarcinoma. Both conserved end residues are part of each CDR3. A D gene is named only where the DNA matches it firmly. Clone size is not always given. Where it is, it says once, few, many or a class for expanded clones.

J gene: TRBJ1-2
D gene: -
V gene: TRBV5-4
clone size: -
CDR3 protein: CASSNRVDYGYTF
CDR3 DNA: TGTGCCAGCAGCAACAGGGTTGACTATGGCTACACCTTC

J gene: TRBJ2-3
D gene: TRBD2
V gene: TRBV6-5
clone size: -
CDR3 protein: CASSSVAGLVVDTQYF
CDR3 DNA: TGTGCCAGCAGTTCCGTAGCGGGCCTGGTCGTAGATACGCAGTATTTT

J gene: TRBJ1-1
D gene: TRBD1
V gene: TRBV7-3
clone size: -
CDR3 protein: CASSWGQGNTEAFF
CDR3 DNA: TGTGCCAGCAGCTGGGGACAGGGGAACACTGAAGCTTTCTTT

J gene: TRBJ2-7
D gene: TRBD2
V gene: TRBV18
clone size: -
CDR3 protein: CASSHPSGGAYEQYF
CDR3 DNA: TGTGCCAGCTCACACCCTAGCGGGGGAGCCTACGAGCAGTACTTC

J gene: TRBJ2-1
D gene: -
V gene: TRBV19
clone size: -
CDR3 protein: CASSHSGPASYNEQFF
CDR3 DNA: TGTGCCAGTAGTCATAGCGGACCCGCCTCCTACAATGAGCAGTTCTTC

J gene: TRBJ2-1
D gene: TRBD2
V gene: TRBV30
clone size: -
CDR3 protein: CAWSRTGGTSGSHNEQFF
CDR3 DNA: TGTGCCTGGAGTCGGACAGGGGGGACTAGCGGGAGCCACAATGAGCAGTTCTTC

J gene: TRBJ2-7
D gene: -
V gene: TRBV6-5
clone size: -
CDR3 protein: CASNKLGTAGEQYF
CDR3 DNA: TGTGCCAGCAACAAATTAGGGACAGCGGGCGAGCAGTACTTC

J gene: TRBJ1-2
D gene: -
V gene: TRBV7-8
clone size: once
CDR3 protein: CASSSLVGVGLYGYTF
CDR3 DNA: TGTGCCAGCAGCTCCCTAGTGGGGGTCGGGCTCTATGGCTACACCTTC

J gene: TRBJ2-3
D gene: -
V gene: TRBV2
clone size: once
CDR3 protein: CASRVGISTDTQYF
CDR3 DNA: TGTGCCAGCAGGGTGGGGATTAGCACAGATACGCAGTATTTT

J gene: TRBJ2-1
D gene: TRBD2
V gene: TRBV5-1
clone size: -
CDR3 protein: CASSSGGLAGVNEQFF
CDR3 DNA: TGCGCCAGCAGCTCGGGAGGACTAGCGGGAGTCAATGAGCAGTTCTTC

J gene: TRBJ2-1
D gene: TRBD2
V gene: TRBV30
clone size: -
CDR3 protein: CAWSAVAGVNEQFF
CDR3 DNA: TGTGCCTGGAGTGCAGTAGCGGGAGTCAATGAGCAGTTCTTC

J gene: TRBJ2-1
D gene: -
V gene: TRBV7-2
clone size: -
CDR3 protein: CASRLRGGNEQFF
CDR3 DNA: TGTGCCAGCAGGTTACGGGGTGGTAATGAGCAGTTCTTC

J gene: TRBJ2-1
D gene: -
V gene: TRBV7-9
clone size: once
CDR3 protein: CASSRSPTIEQFF
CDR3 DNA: TGTGCCAGCAGCAGATCCCCGACTATTGAGCAGTTCTTC

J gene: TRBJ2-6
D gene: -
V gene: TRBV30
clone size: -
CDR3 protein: CAWRSGRGANVLTF
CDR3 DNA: TGTGCCTGGAGATCGGGGCGAGGGGCCAACGTCCTGACTTTC

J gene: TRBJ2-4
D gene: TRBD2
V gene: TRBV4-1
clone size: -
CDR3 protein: CASSRGVSGNKNIQYF
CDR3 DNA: TGCGCCAGCAGCCGCGGGGTGAGCGGGAACAAAAACATTCAGTACTTC

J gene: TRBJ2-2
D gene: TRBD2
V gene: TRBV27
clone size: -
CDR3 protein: CASSSSGLAGGPSGELFF
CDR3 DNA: TGTGCCAGCAGTTCATCGGGACTAGCGGGAGGGCCGTCCGGGGAGCTGTTTTTT

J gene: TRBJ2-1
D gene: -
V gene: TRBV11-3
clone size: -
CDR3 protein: CASSLAMGSYNEQFF
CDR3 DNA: TGTGCCAGCAGCTTGGCTATGGGCTCCTACAATGAGCAGTTCTTC

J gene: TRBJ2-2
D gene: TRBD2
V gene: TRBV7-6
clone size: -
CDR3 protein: CASSLGTSGNTGELFF
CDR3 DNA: TGTGCCAGCAGCTTGGGGACTAGCGGTAACACCGGGGAGCTGTTTTTT

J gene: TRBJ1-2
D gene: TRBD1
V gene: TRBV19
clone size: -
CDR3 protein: CASSRGQVYGYTF
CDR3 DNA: TGTGCCAGTAGTAGGGGACAGGTCTATGGCTACACCTTC

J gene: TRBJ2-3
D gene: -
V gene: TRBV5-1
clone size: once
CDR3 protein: CAISTGVGSTDTQYF
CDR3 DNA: TGCGCCATAAGCACTGGGGTCGGTAGCACAGATACGCAGTATTTT

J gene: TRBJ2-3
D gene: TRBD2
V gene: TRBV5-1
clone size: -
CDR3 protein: CASKLAGMTDTQYF
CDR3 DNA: TGCGCCAGCAAGCTAGCGGGTATGACAGATACGCAGTATTTT

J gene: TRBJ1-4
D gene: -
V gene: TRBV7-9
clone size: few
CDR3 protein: CASSARIFEKLFF
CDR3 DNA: TGTGCCAGCAGCGCAAGGATCTTTGAAAAACTGTTTTTT

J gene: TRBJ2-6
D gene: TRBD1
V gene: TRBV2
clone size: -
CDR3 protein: CASSEAGQGSSGANVLTF
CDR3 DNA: TGTGCCAGCAGTGAAGCGGGACAGGGAAGCTCTGGGGCCAACGTCCTGACTTTC

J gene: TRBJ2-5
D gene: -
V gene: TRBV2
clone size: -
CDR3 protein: CASSVETQYF
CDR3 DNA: TGTGCCAGCAGTGTGGAGACCCAGTACTTC

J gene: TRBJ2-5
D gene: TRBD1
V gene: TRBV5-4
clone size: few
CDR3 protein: CASSRDRGGETQYF
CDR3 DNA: TGTGCCAGCAGTCGCGACAGGGGAGGCGAGACCCAGTACTTC

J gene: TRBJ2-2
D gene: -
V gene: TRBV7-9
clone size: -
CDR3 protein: CASLPGTPDTGELFF
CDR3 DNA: TGTGCCAGCTTACCGGGGACCCCAGACACCGGGGAGCTGTTTTTT

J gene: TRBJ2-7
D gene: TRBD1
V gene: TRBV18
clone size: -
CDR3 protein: CASSLNEDRGSSEQYF
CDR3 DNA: TGTGCCAGCTCTCTTAATGAGGACAGGGGCTCATCCGAGCAGTACTTC

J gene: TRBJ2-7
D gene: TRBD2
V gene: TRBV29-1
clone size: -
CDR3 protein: CSVQTGTRRDREYF
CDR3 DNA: TGCAGCGTACAAACCGGGACTAGAAGGGACCGGGAGTACTTC

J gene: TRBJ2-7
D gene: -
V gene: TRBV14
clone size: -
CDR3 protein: CASSQVLGIGTYEQYF
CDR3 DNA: TGTGCCAGCAGCCAAGTTTTAGGGATCGGGACCTACGAGCAGTACTTC

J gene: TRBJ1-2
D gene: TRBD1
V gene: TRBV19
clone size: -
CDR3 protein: CASRETGIDGYTF
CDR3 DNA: TGTGCCAGTAGGGAGACAGGGATTGATGGCTACACCTTC